The 2 T cell receptor beta chains below were found in one sample sequenced in a study of T cell responses to AZD1222 COVID-19 vaccine. Sequencing used immunoSEQ multiplex PCR; TCRdb keeps in-frame clones, though not all of them. The table lists some 110,000 clones, about 91% of them singletons. Specimen: peripheral blood, collected on day 0 of AZD1222 vaccination. These receptors all come from an adult in good health.

The chain combines TRBV13 with TRBJ2-3; 13 bases match TRBD2. CDR3 length: 16 amino acids. The ends lost 4 bases at V and 2 bases at J; junction bases unmatched: 3. Germline CDR1 and CDR2: PRHDT and FYEKMQ (reference sequence). The CDR3 DNA follows: TGTGCCAGCAGCTCGACTAGCGGGGGGAACACAGATACGCAGTATTTT. This encodes CASSSTSGGNTDTQYF.

The V gene is TRBV5-1, the J gene TRBJ1-4, with D possibly matching TRBD1 (5 bases). V shed 2 bases and J shed 3 bases, with 8 bases lying between them. Germline CDR1 and CDR2: SGHRS and YFSETQ. The CDR3 is 14 amino acids. Here the CDR3 reads CASSFRAANEKLFF. CDR3 nucleotide sequence: TGCGCCAGCAGCTTCAGGGCGGCTAATGAAAAACTGTTTTTT.